Each of the 19 T cell receptor beta chains below was sequenced from the same sample in a study of cytomegalovirus exposure and HLA in healthy donors. The PCR employed 60 Vbeta primers together with 13 Jbeta primers. Profiled with immunoSEQ multiplex PCR; TCRdb holds only in-frame clones, not every one. The table records about 94,000 clones, 60% to 80% of them present only once. What was sequenced was PBMCs. Source of these receptors: a man between 25 and 39 years old in good health and CMV-seronegative.

The rearrangement uses TRBV7-9 and TRBJ2-6; no definite D call. CDR1 and CDR2 (germline): SEHNR, FQNEAQ (reference sequence). Trimming took off 3 bases at V and 0 bases at J, with 12 bases between the two ends. CDR3 length equals 17 residues. The CDR3 sequence is CASSFVDSSSGANVLTF. The CDR3 region has the DNA TGTGCCAGCAGCTTTGTAGACTCTAGCTCTGGGGCCAACGTCCTGACTTTC.

The rearrangement uses TRBV7-6 and TRBJ2-1; 9 bases are shared with TRBD2. The CDR3 is 16 amino acids. V gave up 1 base and J gave up 3 bases; unmatched junction bases: 4. The germline CDR1 and CDR2 sequences are SGHVS and FNYEAQ. CDR3 in amino acids: CASSLVRAGGYNEQFF. The CDR3 DNA follows: TGTGCCAGCAGCTTAGTTAGAGCGGGAGGCTACAATGAGCAGTTCTTC.

This sequence joins TRBV27 and TRBJ2-7, with TRBD1 identical over 12 bases. The CDR3 is 17 residues long. Germline CDR1 and CDR2: MNHEY and SMNVEV (reference sequence). J gave up 2 bases and V 6 bases, and 11 bases lay outside the gene matches. CDR3 region: CASRLRFGTGGPYEQYF. In DNA, the CDR3 is TGTGCCAGCAGGCTCCGGTTTGGGACAGGGGGCCCCTACGAGCAGTACTTC.

The chain is built from TRBV7-9 and TRBJ1-1; tentative D call: TRBD1 (6 bases). Trimming left V 3 bases short and J 1 base short, with 12 bases between. The CDR3 sequence is 15 residues long. The germline V gene has CDR1 SEHNR and CDR2 FQNEAQ (reference sequence). CDR3 DNA sequence: TGTGCCAGCAGCTTGGCGGACAGACCGAACACTGAAGCTTTCTTT. Its translation is CASSLADRPNTEAFF.

The chain links TRBV7-9 to TRBJ1-2, with 11 positions matching TRBD1. V shed 1 base and J 4 bases; nucleotides not matched to a gene: 14. Per the germline V gene, CDR1 is SEHNR and CDR2 is FQNEAQ (reference sequence). CDR3 length: 19 residues. CDR3 DNA sequence: TGTGCCAGCAGCTTAGTCACCCTCCGGACAGGGGGCGCCGGCTATGGCTACACCTTC. Its translation is CASSLVTLRTGGAGYGYTF.

The chain uses TRBV5-1 and TRBJ1-1; 9 nucleotides line up with TRBD1. Germline loops: CDR1 SGHRS, CDR2 YFSETQ. V was clipped by 1 base and J by 4 bases; unmatched bases: 8. This CDR3 has 16 amino acids. CDR3: CASSLFTGTGITEAFF. The CDR3 bases are TGCGCCAGCAGCTTGTTTACCGGGACAGGGATCACTGAAGCTTTCTTT. Full variable domain (missing parts from reference TRBV5-1 and TRBJ1-1): KAGVTQTPRYLIKTRGQQVTLSCSPISGHRSVSWYQQTPGQGLQFLFEYFSETQRNKGNFPGRFSGRQFSNSRSEMNVSTLELGDSALYLCASSLFTGTGITEAFFGQGTRLTVV.

The chain's CDR3 is CASSFTGSSGNTIYF. In DNA form, the CDR3 reads TGCGCCAGCAGCTTCACGGGGAGCTCTGGAAACACCATATATTTT. The chain joins TRBV5-1 to TRBJ1-3, with D uncertain. V was shortened by 2 bases and J by 0 bases, with 9 bases between the two germline ends. This CDR3 spans 15 amino acids. From germline, CDR1 is SGHRS and CDR2 YFSETQ.

In its sample, this clone was seen once. V usage is TRBV18 and J usage is TRBJ2-5, with 10 bases lining up with TRBD1. The CDR3 runs to 15 residues. V lost 3 bases, J lost 5 bases, and 6 bases stayed unmatched. Germline CDR1 and CDR2: KGHSH and LQKENI. The CDR3, as DNA: TGTGCCAGCTCACCCGGGACAGGGGTACGGGAGACCCAGTACTTC. Protein: CASSPGTGVRETQYF.

The chain's CDR3 is CASSDDSSGYEQYF. The CDR3 DNA follows: TGCGCCAGCAGCGACGACAGTTCCGGGTACGAGCAGTACTTC. The V call is TRBV5-1, the J call TRBJ2-7, with TRBD1 as a possible D gene (5 bases). The CDR3 contains 14 residues. V was pared by 4 bases and J by 4 bases, with 15 bases between. Per germline, CDR1 SGHRS and CDR2 YFSETQ.

The chain has TRBV7-9 and TRBJ2-1; TRBD2 aligns across 9 bases. From germline, CDR1 is SEHNR and CDR2 FQNEAQ (reference sequence). V trimming: 1 base; J trimming: 3 bases; junction bases outside the gene matches: 7. CDR3 length equals 17 residues. The CDR3 loop reads CASSLEGLAGIYNEQFF. The CDR3, as DNA: TGTGCCAGCAGCTTAGAGGGCCTAGCGGGGATCTACAATGAGCAGTTCTTC.

This clone has just a few counts. This sequence joins TRBV5-1 and TRBJ2-5, with D uncertain. CDR3 length equals 13 residues. Trimming pared 0 bases from V and 3 bases from J, leaving 6 bases between. Per germline, CDR1 SGHRS and CDR2 YFSETQ. The CDR3 region has the DNA TGCGCCAGCAGCTTGGGGCACAAAGAGACCCAGTACTTC. This sequence encodes CASSLGHKETQYF.

This chain joins TRBV4-3 and TRBJ2-3; no clear D. With 2 bases removed from V and 2 bases from J, the gap between germline ends came to 5 bases. This CDR3 is 13 amino acids long. CDR1 is LGHNA, CDR2 YSLEER, per germline. The CDR3 region is CASSQRVTDTQYF. The CDR3 nucleotides read TGCGCCAGCAGCCAACGGGTCACAGATACGCAGTATTTT.

The J gene is TRBJ1-1, the V gene TRBV29-1; no reliable D call. In germline, CDR1 is SQVTM, CDR2 ANQGSEA. CDR3 length: 13 residues. V was cut by 7 bases and J by 1 base, with 13 bases left in between. CDR3 residues: CSGARQQNTEAFF. CDR3 sequence (DNA): TGCAGCGGAGCGCGGCAGCAGAACACTGAAGCTTTCTTT. The whole variable domain, remainder taken from reference TRBV29-1 and TRBJ1-1, is SAVISQKPSRDICQRGTSLTIQCQVDSQVTMMFWYRQQPGQSLTLIATANQGSEATYESGFVIDKFPISRPNLTFSTLTVSNMSPEDSSIYLCSGARQQNTEAFFGQGTRLTVV.

The rearrangement uses TRBV18 and TRBJ2-3; D unresolved. Germline V gives CDR1 KGHSH, CDR2 LQKENI. This CDR3 contains 13 residues. The V gene lost 0 bases and the J gene lost 2 bases, with 3 bases spanning the gap. The CDR3 DNA reads TGTGCCAGCTCACCACCCTCCACAGATACGCAGTATTTT. Its protein is CASSPPSTDTQYF.

The genes are TRBV27 and TRBJ1-2; perhaps TRBD1 as D (5 bases). The ends were cut back, 6 bases at V and 4 bases at J, with 21 bases in the middle. In germline, CDR1 is MNHEY, CDR2 SMNVEV (reference sequence). The length of the CDR3 is 16 residues. CDR3 region: CASRPPGVTWVYGYTF. CDR3 DNA: TGTGCCAGCAGACCCCCGGGGGTGACCTGGGTCTATGGCTACACCTTC.

This clone was detected once. The chain employs TRBV28 and TRBJ2-3; 7 positions agree with TRBD1. V dropped 4 bases and J dropped 1; count of bases not matched to a gene: 2. CDR3 size: 14 residues. Germline lookup yields CDR1 MDHEN and CDR2 SYDVKM. Written as DNA, the CDR3 is TGTGCCAGCAGTTCTGGACAGGGCACAGATACGCAGTATTTT. It is translated as CASSSGQGTDTQYF.

V usage is TRBV4-1 and J usage is TRBJ2-5; D is possibly TRBD1 (6 bases). The J call may be incorrect, as the DNA end agrees better with TRBJ2-7. Germline CDR1 reads MGHRA; CDR2 reads YSYEKL. This CDR3 comprises 14 residues. The CDR3 here is CASSHTQDSYEQYF. The CDR3 nucleotides read TGCGCCAGCAGCCACACCCAGGACAGCTACGAGCAGTACTTC.

The gene calls are TRBV6-5 and TRBJ1-4; 10 nucleotides match TRBD1. Trimming removed 5 bases from V and 8 bases from J; junction bases left unmatched: 5. The length of the CDR3 is 14 residues. Germline loops: CDR1 MNHEY, CDR2 SVGAGI. This chain's CDR3 is CASSPGQGEEKLFF. The DNA for the CDR3 is TGTGCCAGCAGTCCTGGACAGGGGGAAGAAAAACTGTTTTTT.

This chain uses TRBV6-1 with TRBJ2-5; TRBD2 matches 8 bases. The germline gives CDR1 MNHNS, CDR2 SASEGT. The CDR3 length is 16 residues. J was trimmed by 1 base and V by 1 base; bases with no gene match: 5. The CDR3 reads CASSEELAGLQETQYF. The CDR3 DNA follows: TGTGCCAGCAGTGAAGAGTTAGCGGGGCTCCAAGAGACCCAGTACTTC.